The rows below give T cell receptor beta chains drawn from one sample of a study of cytomegalovirus exposure and HLA in healthy donors. Clones were sequenced by immunoSEQ multiplex PCR, and TCRdb holds only the in-frame ones, with some missing. The sample lists some 83,000 clones; roughly 95% were seen once. Sequencing used PBMCs. The receptors derive from a woman aged 18-29 years in good health and CMV-seropositive. CDR3s include the opening cysteine and the closing phenylalanine or tryptophan. Fields, in order: V gene, clone size, CDR3 protein. Where a row states a size, it is once, few, many or the class of an expanded clone; other rows omit it.

V gene: TRBV11-3; clone size: -; CDR3 protein: CASSRGLVQETQYF
V gene: TRBV6-6; clone size: -; CDR3 protein: CASSPKIGEAFF
V gene: TRBV7-2; clone size: -; CDR3 protein: CASTTLSGGIVEQFF
V gene: TRBV28; clone size: -; CDR3 protein: CASSPGGDYRAQHF
V gene: TRBV4-2; clone size: -; CDR3 protein: CASSQLMANTEAFF
V gene: TRBV30; clone size: -; CDR3 protein: CAWTFSGGRANYGYTF
V gene: TRBV4-1; clone size: -; CDR3 protein: CASSSGQEISYEQYF
V gene: TRBV9; clone size: -; CDR3 protein: CASSVRTGANEKLFF
V gene: TRBV7-2; clone size: -; CDR3 protein: CASSLAGGLNEQYF
V gene: TRBV19; clone size: -; CDR3 protein: CASREGLAGPYEQYF
V gene: TRBV11-2; clone size: -; CDR3 protein: CASSPSRVTEAFF
V gene: TRBV29-1; clone size: -; CDR3 protein: CSVPGQGAFGYGYTF
V gene: TRBV6-5; clone size: -; CDR3 protein: CASSTLAGGRDTQYF
V gene: TRBV7-3; clone size: -; CDR3 protein: CASSPRSGRNTGELFF
V gene: TRBV4-3; clone size: once; CDR3 protein: CASSWGQGRVRTEAFF